A single sample is the source of the 27 T cell receptor beta chains below, sequenced in a study of T cells after somatic rescue of genetic block. The method was immunoSEQ multiplex PCR; TCRdb's version includes in-frame clones alone and lacks a portion of them. The sample has roughly 92,000 clones, 70% to 90% seen once; the top ten hold around 1.5%. Sequenced input: peripheral blood mononuclear cells (PBMCs). The receptors shown here come from a woman aged 18-35 years.

This chain links TRBV11-1 with TRBJ2-7; 8 bases agree with TRBD1. V trimming: 5 bases; J trimming: 2 bases; junction bases outside the gene matches: 11. This CDR3 has 16 residues. CDR1 is SGHAT, CDR2 FQDESV, per germline (reference sequence). The CDR3 nucleotides are TGTGCCAGCAGCGCGCCGGGACAGGAAACGACCTACGAGCAGTACTTC. Translated: CASSAPGQETTYEQYF.

The V and J genes are TRBV5-1 and TRBJ2-7; a weak D match, TRBD1 (6 bases). Germline CDR1 SGHRS, CDR2 YFSETQ. The CDR3 length is 15 residues. V shed 1 base and J shed 0 bases, with 11 bases lying between them. The CDR3 reads CASSLPEQGSYEQYF. In nucleotides, the CDR3 is TGCGCCAGCAGCTTGCCCGAACAGGGCTCCTACGAGCAGTACTTC. Based on the CDR3 plus reference TRBV5-1 and TRBJ2-7, the full variable domain is KAGVTQTPRYLIKTRGQQVTLSCSPISGHRSVSWYQQTPGQGLQFLFEYFSETQRNKGNFPGRFSGRQFSNSRSEMNVSTLELGDSALYLCASSLPEQGSYEQYFGPGTRLTVT.

The rearrangement links TRBV19 to TRBJ2-7, with D maybe TRBD2 (6 bases). Germline V gene data show CDR1 as LNHDA and CDR2 as SQIVND (reference sequence). The CDR3 loop spans 14 amino acids. Between the trimmed V and J ends, which lost 1 base and 6 bases, there was a span of 13 bases. The CDR3 sequence is CASSIGTVGGEQYF. The CDR3 DNA reads TGTGCCAGTAGTATAGGCACGGTGGGGGGCGAGCAGTACTTC.

This clone was detected a few times. This sequence joins TRBV10-3 and TRBJ2-6; D is uncertain. With 0 bases removed from V and 0 bases from J, the gap between germline ends came to 6 bases. The germline V gene encodes CDR1 ENHRY and CDR2 SYGVKD. The CDR3 spans 16 residues. The CDR3 DNA is TGTGCCATCAGTGAGTCCCACGGCTCTGGGGCCAACGTCCTGACTTTC. Its protein product is CAISESHGSGANVLTF.

The chain joins TRBV5-1 to TRBJ2-1, with TRBD2 matching over 8 bases. Germline V CDR1 and CDR2: SGHRS, YFSETQ. The trim removed 3 bases at V and 6 bases at J, leaving 5 bases unmatched. This CDR3 has 14 amino acids. CDR3 bases: TGCGCCAGCAGCTCCGGGACTAGGTCCAATGAGCAGTTCTTC. Translating gives CASSSGTRSNEQFF.

J is TRBJ2-5 and V is TRBV5-6, with TRBD2 matching 7 bases. Germline loops: CDR1 SGHDT, CDR2 YYEEEE. V lost 4 bases to trimming and J lost 5 bases; unmatched junction nucleotides: 11. The CDR3 totals 15 residues. CDR3 coding DNA: TGTGCCAGCAGCCCCACCGACAGAGCGGGGGAGACCCAGTACTTC. It yields the protein CASSPTDRAGETQYF.

This chain joins TRBV4-2 and TRBJ2-1, with D perhaps assigned TRBD1 or TRBD2 (6 bases each). V lost 0 bases to trimming and J lost 4 bases, with 22 bases between them. The CDR3 spans 19 residues. CDR1 and CDR2 from the germline V gene are LGHNA and YNFKEQ. CDR3 amino acids: CASSQDLVGGRQIYNEQFF. In DNA form, the CDR3 reads TGTGCCAGCAGCCAAGATCTGGTAGGGGGGAGGCAGATTTACAATGAGCAGTTCTTC.

The sample holds one count of this clone. This chain uses TRBV5-4 with TRBJ2-3; 11 bases are a match to TRBD2. After removal of 4 bases from V and 5 bases from J, the junction contained 9 bases not matched to a gene. Germline V gene lookup returns CDR1 SGHNT and CDR2 YYREEE (reference sequence). The CDR3 totals 16 residues. This CDR3 is CASSPRSGLAVDTQYF. The CDR3 region has the DNA TGTGCCAGCAGCCCAAGGTCGGGACTAGCGGTAGATACGCAGTATTTT.

The V gene is TRBV27, the J gene TRBJ2-1; 10 nucleotides agree with TRBD2. Germline lookup yields CDR1 MNHEY and CDR2 SMNVEV (reference sequence). Trimming removed 6 bases from V and 5 bases from J; junction bases left unmatched: 7. The CDR3 length is 15 residues. CDR3: CASRALAGDHNEQFF. In DNA form, the CDR3 reads TGTGCCAGCAGAGCCCTAGCGGGAGACCACAATGAGCAGTTCTTC.

The chain recombines TRBV7-8 with TRBJ1-1; 7 positions match TRBD1. CDR3 length: 16 amino acids. The germline V gene has CDR1 SGHVS and CDR2 FQNEAQ. The V gene end was trimmed by 1 base and the J gene end by 4 bases; junction bases not matched to a gene: 9. The CDR3 region has the DNA TGTGCCAGCAGCTTAGAAAACCGAGGGGGCGGCACTGAAGCTTTCTTT. This gives the protein CASSLENRGGGTEAFF.

The V and J genes are TRBV5-4 and TRBJ2-1; 12 bases are a match to TRBD2. The CDR3 consists of 16 residues. The V segment lost 0 bases and the J segment 8 bases; nucleotides outside the gene matches: 6. Per the germline V gene, CDR1 is SGHNT and CDR2 is YYREEE (reference sequence). CDR3 nucleotide sequence: TGTGCCAGCAGCTTGGGACTAGCGGGAGCTCCCCATGAGCAGTTCTTC. Translating gives CASSLGLAGAPHEQFF.

In the case of this clone: The same CDR3 arises from other DNA sequences in this sample as well. V usage is TRBV2 and J usage is TRBJ1-2; maybe TRBD1 (6 bases). Germline CDR1 is SNHLY and CDR2 is FYNNEI. Trimming took 8 bases from V and 7 from J, leaving 11 bases between them. The CDR3 sequence is 11 residues long. CDR3 sequence reads: CASSPGVGYTF. CDR3 DNA sequence: TGTGCCAGCTCCCCAGGGGTTGGCTACACCTTC.

V gene TRBV11-2 combines with J gene TRBJ1-3; D is undetermined. Germline values: CDR1 SGHAT, CDR2 FQNNGV. The V end lost 2 bases, the J end lost 4 bases, and 15 bases lay between the germline ends. CDR3 size: 16 residues. The CDR3: CASSLSEAGLGNTIYF. The CDR3 DNA is TGTGCCAGCAGCTTAAGCGAGGCAGGACTAGGAAACACCATATATTTT. Filled out from reference TRBV11-2 and TRBJ1-3, the complete variable domain reads EAGVAQSPRYKIIEKRQSVAFWCNPISGHATLYWYQQILGQGPKLLIQFQNNGVVDDSQLPKDRFSAERLKGVDSTLKIQPAKLEDSAVYLCASSLSEAGLGNTIYFGEGSWLTVV.

As concerns this clone: With a much larger clone just one base away, this may be a read error. This chain links TRBV6-4 with TRBJ1-2; 12 positions match TRBD1. CDR1 MRHNA and CDR2 SNTAGT come from the germline V gene. This CDR3 contains 17 residues. CDR3 DNA sequence: TGTACCAGCAGTCTGGAACCTTCGGGACAGGGGGCCCCCGGCTACACCTTC. This encodes CTSSLEPSGQGAPGYTF.

As regards this clone: This same CDR3 is encoded by further DNA sequences in the sample. This rearrangement joins TRBV6-4 to TRBJ2-1, with D tentatively TRBD2 (7 bases). V shed 3 bases and J shed 6 bases, with 15 bases lying between them. This CDR3 is 15 amino acids long. The germline V gene encodes CDR1 MRHNA and CDR2 SNTAGT. The CDR3 region has the DNA TGTGCCAGCAGTGAGGGGGGCGGGAGCACCAATGAGCAGTTCTTC. This gives the protein CASSEGGGSTNEQFF.

V and J are TRBV28 and TRBJ2-7, with D hard to call. The germline CDR1 and CDR2 sequences are MDHEN and SYDVKM. The CDR3 runs 11 residues. Trimming took off 2 bases at V and 3 bases at J, with 2 bases between the two ends. CDR3 DNA sequence: TGTGCCAGCAGTTTACTCTACGAGCAGTACTTC. As protein: CASSLLYEQYF.

This clone came up once. The gene calls are TRBV9 and TRBJ1-2; TRBD1 aligns across 8 bases. Losses at the gene ends were 4 bases for V and 0 bases for J; bases not matched to a gene: 5. CDR1 SGDLS and CDR2 YYNGEE come from the germline V gene. There are 15 residues in the CDR3. The CDR3 sequence is CASSRQGTPNYGYTF. The CDR3 DNA sequence: TGTGCCAGCAGCCGACAGGGGACTCCTAACTATGGCTACACCTTC.

The chain combines TRBV19 with TRBJ2-5; D unresolved. The germline V gene has CDR1 LNHDA and CDR2 SQIVND (reference sequence). CDR3 length: 14 residues. V lost 3 bases and J 2 bases, leaving 10 bases between the germline ends. The DNA of the CDR3 is TGTGCCAGTAGTATTGCACCGCCACAAGAGACCCAGTACTTC. Translated: CASSIAPPQETQYF.

The chain is built from TRBV2 and TRBJ1-4; 7 nucleotides line up with TRBD1. J lost 3 bases, V lost 6 bases, and 4 bases had no gene match. Germline lookup yields CDR1 SNHLY and CDR2 FYNNEI. CDR3 length: 14 residues. The CDR3 DNA follows: TGTGCCAGCAGGCCGGGACAGCCTAATGAAAAACTGTTTTTT. Its translation: CASRPGQPNEKLFF.

The V call is TRBV9, the J call TRBJ1-3; 9 bases match TRBD1. The V and J ends lost 4 bases and 4 bases, in that order; junction bases with no gene match: 6. The CDR3 has 15 residues. Per germline, CDR1 SGDLS and CDR2 YYNGEE. CDR3 residues: CASSKQGAAGNTIYF. The CDR3 DNA reads as TGTGCCAGCAGCAAACAGGGGGCAGCAGGAAACACCATATATTTT.

CDR3 loop: CASSLVPNLGPGELFF. The CDR3 bases are TGTGCCAGCAGCTTAGTCCCCAACCTGGGCCCCGGGGAGCTGTTTTTT. The chain is built from TRBV7-3 and TRBJ2-2; D unclear. Germline CDR1 and CDR2: SGHTA and FQGTGA. V was trimmed by 2 bases and J by 6 bases, leaving 16 bases between them. This CDR3 comprises 16 residues.

This clone appeared once. V is TRBV19 and J is TRBJ2-6; possible D gene TRBD1, 6 bases. Germline-derived CDR1 and CDR2 are LNHDA and SQIVND (reference sequence). This CDR3 is built from 14 residues. V gave up 5 bases and J gave up 2 bases, with 7 bases separating them. The CDR3 bases are TGTGCCAGTAGTCCAGGGGCTGGGGCCAACGTCCTGACTTTC. Translation gives CASSPGAGANVLTF.

CDR3 coding DNA: TGTGCCAGCAGCGTAGGTAGCGGGAGCTCCTACGAGCAGTACTTC. Residues: CASSVGSGSSYEQYF. The chain carries TRBV9 and TRBJ2-7; TRBD2 matches at 9 bases. J lost 0 bases, V lost 0 bases, and 1 base had no gene match. CDR3 length equals 15 residues. The germline V gene has CDR1 SGDLS and CDR2 YYNGEE.

The genes are TRBV11-2 and TRBJ2-2, with unresolved D. This CDR3 is built from 15 residues. The ends were cut back, 0 bases at V and 4 bases at J, with 9 bases in the middle. CDR1 SGHAT and CDR2 FQNNGV come from the germline V gene. Here the CDR3 reads CASSLDLGVTGELFF. The CDR3 DNA reads TGTGCCAGCAGCTTAGATCTCGGTGTCACCGGGGAGCTGTTTTTT.

The gene calls are TRBV2 and TRBJ2-5, with 7 nucleotides matching TRBD2. The CDR3 spans 16 residues. Trimming removed 5 bases from V and 4 bases from J; junction bases left unmatched: 13. Germline V gene sequence: CDR1 SNHLY, CDR2 FYNNEI. CDR3 DNA: TGTGCCAGCAGTCAATTCCCGGCGGGAGTCGGAGAGACCCAGTACTTC. Translated, it gives CASSQFPAGVGETQYF.

The chain joins TRBV7-2 to TRBJ2-5, with 9 bases matching TRBD1. The length of the CDR3 is 13 residues. J lost 5 bases, V lost 5 bases, and 3 bases had no gene match. Germline CDR1 and CDR2: SGHTA and FQGNSA. This chain's CDR3 is CASSPGTGETQYF. CDR3 sequence (DNA): TGTGCCAGCAGCCCCGGGACAGGGGAGACCCAGTACTTC.

This clone was recorded once. The chain recombines TRBV28 with TRBJ1-5; 12 bases fit TRBD1. This CDR3 comprises 16 residues. The V segment lost 6 bases and the J segment 7 bases; nucleotides outside the gene matches: 10. Looked up from germline, CDR1 is MDHEN and CDR2 is SYDVKM. CDR3 nucleotides: TGTGCCAGCAGCCGGCTAGGGACAGGGGGCTACCAGCCCCAGCATTTT. Amino acids: CASSRLGTGGYQPQHF.